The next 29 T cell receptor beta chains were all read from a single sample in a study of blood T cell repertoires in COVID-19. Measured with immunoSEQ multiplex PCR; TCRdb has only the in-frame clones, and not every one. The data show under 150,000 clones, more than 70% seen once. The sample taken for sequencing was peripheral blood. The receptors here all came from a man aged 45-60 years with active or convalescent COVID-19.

The CDR3 region has the DNA TGTGCCAGCAGGCTGACTAGCGGGAGGATATACAATGAGCAGTTCTTC. Protein: CASRLTSGRIYNEQFF. This chain links TRBV27 with TRBJ2-1, with 13 positions matching TRBD2. Germline-derived CDR1 and CDR2 are MNHEY and SMNVEV (reference sequence). V shed 6 bases and J 4 bases; nucleotides not matched to a gene: 6. This CDR3 is built from 16 residues.

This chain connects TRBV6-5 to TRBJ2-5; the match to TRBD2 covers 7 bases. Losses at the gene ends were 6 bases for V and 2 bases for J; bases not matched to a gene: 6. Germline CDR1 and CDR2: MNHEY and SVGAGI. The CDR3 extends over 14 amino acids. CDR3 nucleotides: TGTGCCAGCAGGACTAGCCTAACTCAAGAGACCCAGTACTTC. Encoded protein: CASRTSLTQETQYF.

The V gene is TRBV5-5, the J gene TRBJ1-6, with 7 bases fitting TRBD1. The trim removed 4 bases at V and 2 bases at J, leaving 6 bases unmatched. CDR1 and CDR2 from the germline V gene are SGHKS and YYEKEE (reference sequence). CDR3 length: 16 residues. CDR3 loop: CASSETGFAYNSPLHF. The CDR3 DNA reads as TGTGCCAGCAGCGAGACAGGGTTCGCCTATAATTCACCCCTCCACTTT.

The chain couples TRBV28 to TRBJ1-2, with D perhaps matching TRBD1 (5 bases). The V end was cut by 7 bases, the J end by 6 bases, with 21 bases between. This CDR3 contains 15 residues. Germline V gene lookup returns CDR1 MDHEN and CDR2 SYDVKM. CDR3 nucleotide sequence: TGTGCCAGCACCCCCGGGGGGGGACCCCTCCATGGCTACACCTTC. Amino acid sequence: CASTPGGGPLHGYTF.

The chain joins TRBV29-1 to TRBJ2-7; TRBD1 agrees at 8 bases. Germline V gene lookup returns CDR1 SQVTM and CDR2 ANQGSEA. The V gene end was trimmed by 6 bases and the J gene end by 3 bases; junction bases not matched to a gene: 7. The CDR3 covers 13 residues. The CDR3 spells CSVPGQGGYEQYF. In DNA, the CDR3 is TGCAGCGTACCAGGACAGGGTGGCTACGAGCAGTACTTC.

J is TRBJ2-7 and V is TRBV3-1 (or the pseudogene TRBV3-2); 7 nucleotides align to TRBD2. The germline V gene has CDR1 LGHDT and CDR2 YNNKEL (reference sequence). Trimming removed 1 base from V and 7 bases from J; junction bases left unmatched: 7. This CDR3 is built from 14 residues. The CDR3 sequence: CASSQGGGPREQYF. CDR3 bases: TGTGCCAGCAGCCAAGGGGGAGGGCCAAGGGAGCAGTACTTC.

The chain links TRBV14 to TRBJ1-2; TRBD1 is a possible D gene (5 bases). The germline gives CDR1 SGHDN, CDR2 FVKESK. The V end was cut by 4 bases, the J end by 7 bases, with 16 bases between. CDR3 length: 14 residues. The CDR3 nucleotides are TGTGCCAGCAGCCGCCGGGGCGGGGGATCTGGCTACACCTTC. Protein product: CASSRRGGGSGYTF.

CDR3 sequence (DNA): TGCGCCAGCAGCTTGGGTGGGACAGCCTCCGGGGCGAATGGCTACACCTTC. Protein sequence: CASSLGGTASGANGYTF. V gene TRBV5-1 combines with J gene TRBJ1-2; 7 bases match TRBD1. This CDR3 contains 17 residues. J gave up 6 bases and V 0 bases, and 14 bases lay outside the gene matches. CDR1 and CDR2 (germline): SGHRS, YFSETQ. Supplemented by reference TRBV5-1 and TRBJ1-2, the full variable domain reads KAGVTQTPRYLIKTRGQQVTLSCSPISGHRSVSWYQQTPGQGLQFLFEYFSETQRNKGNFPGRFSGRQFSNSRSEMNVSTLELGDSALYLCASSLGGTASGANGYTFGSGTRLTVV.

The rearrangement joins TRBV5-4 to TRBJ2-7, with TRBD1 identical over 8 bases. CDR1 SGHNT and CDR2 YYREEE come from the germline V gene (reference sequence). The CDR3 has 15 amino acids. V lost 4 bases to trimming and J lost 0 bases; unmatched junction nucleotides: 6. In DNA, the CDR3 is TGTGCCAGCAGCCTGGGACAGGCGACCTCCTACGAGCAGTACTTC. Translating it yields CASSLGQATSYEQYF.

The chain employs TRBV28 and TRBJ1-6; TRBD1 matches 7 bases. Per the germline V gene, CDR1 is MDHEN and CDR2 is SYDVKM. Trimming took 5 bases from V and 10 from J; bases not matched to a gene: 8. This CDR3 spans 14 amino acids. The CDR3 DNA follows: TGTGCCAGCAGTCCCGACAGGGTAGGATCACCCCTCCACTTT. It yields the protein CASSPDRVGSPLHF.

CDR3: CASSEARRTNEKLFF. CDR3 nucleotide sequence: TGTGCCAGCAGTGAAGCGCGGCGGACTAATGAAAAACTGTTTTTT. The chain uses TRBV2 and TRBJ1-4; D unresolved. Germline loops: CDR1 SNHLY, CDR2 FYNNEI. The CDR3 extends over 15 amino acids. The ends were cut back, 0 bases at V and 2 bases at J, with 7 bases in the middle.

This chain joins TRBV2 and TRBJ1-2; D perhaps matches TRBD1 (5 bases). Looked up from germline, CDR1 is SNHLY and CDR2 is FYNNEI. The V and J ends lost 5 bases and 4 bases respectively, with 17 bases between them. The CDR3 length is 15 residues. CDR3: CASSSQGLKVYGYTF. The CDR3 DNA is TGTGCCAGCAGTTCTCAGGGCCTGAAGGTCTATGGCTACACCTTC.

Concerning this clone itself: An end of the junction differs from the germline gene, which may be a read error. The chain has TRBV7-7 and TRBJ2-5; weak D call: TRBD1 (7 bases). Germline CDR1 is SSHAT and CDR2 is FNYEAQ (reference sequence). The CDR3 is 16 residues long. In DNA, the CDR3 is TGTGCTAGCAGCCAGGGGGGATATGGCGGACCCGGGACCCAGTACTTC. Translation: CASSQGGYGGPGTQYF.

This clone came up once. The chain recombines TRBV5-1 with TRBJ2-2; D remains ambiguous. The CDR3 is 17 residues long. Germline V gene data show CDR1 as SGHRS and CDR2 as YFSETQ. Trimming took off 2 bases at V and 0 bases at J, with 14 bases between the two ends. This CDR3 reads CASSFLQALTNTGELFF. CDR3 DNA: TGCGCCAGCAGCTTTTTACAAGCGCTGACGAACACCGGGGAGCTGTTTTTT.

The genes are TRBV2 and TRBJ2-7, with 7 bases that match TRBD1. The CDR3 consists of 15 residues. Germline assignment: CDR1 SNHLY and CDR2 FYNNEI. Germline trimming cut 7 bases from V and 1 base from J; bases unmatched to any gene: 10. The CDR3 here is CASNLLRDRSYEQYF. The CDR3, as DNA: TGTGCCAGCAATCTGCTCCGGGACAGATCCTACGAGCAGTACTTC.

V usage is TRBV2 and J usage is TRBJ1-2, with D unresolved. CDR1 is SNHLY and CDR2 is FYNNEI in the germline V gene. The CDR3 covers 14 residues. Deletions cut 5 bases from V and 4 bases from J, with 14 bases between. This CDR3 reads CASSPRTASYGYTF. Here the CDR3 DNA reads TGTGCCAGCAGTCCCCGAACAGCCTCCTATGGCTACACCTTC.

DNA for the CDR3: TGTGCCAGCAGCGGAGCCTACAGGGGGTCCTATGGCTACACCTTC. Amino acids: CASSGAYRGSYGYTF. The chain links TRBV7-9 to TRBJ1-2, with 8 positions matching TRBD1. The CDR3 contains 15 residues. Germline CDR1 SEHNR, CDR2 FQNEAQ (reference sequence). V lost 5 bases to trimming and J lost 4 bases; unmatched junction nucleotides: 9. The entire variable domain, with the rest obtained from reference TRBV7-9 and TRBJ1-2, is as follows: DTGVSQNPRHKITKRGQNVTFRCDPISEHNRLYWYRQTLGQGPEFLTYFQNEAQLEKSRLLSDRFSAERPKGSFSTLEIQRTEQGDSAMYLCASSGAYRGSYGYTFGSGTRLTVV.

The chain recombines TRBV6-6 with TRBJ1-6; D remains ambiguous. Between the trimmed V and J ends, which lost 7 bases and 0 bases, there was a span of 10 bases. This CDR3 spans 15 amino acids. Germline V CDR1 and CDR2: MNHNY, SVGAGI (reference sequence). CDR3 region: CASTGQSSYNSPLHF. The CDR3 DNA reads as TGTGCCAGCACTGGGCAAAGCTCCTATAATTCACCCCTCCACTTT.

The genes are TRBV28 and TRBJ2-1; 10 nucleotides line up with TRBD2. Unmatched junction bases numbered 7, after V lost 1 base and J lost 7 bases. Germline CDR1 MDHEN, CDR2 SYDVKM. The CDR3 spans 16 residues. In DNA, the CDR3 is TGTGCCAGCAGTTTATCGGCTAGCGGGAGAACGAATGAGCAGTTCTTC. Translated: CASSLSASGRTNEQFF.

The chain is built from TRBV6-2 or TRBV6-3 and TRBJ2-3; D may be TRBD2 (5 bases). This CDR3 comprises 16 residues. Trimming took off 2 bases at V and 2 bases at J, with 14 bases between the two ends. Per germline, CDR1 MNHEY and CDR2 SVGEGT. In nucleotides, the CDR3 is TGTGCCAGCAGTTACCAAATGGAGGTTTACACAGATACGCAGTATTTT. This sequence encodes CASSYQMEVYTDTQYF.

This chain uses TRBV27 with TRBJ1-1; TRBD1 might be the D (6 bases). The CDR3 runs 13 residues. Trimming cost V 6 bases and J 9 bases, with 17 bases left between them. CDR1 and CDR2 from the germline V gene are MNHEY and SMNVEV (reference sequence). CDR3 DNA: TGTGCCAGCAGACGAACTGGACAGCAAAAAGCTTTCTTT. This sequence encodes CASRRTGQQKAFF.

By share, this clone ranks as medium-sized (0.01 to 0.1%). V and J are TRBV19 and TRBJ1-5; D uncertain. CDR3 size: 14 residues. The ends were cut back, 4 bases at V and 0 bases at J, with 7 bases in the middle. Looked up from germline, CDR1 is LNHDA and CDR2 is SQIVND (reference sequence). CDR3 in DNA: TGTGCCAGTAGTAACACGTATAGCAATCAGCCCCAGCATTTT. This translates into CASSNTYSNQPQHF.

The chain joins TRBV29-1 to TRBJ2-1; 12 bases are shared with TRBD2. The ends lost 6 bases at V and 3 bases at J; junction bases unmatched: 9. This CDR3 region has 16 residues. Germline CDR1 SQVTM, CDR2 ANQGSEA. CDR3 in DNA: TGCAGCGTGGCTACCTGGACTAGCGGGGTCTACAATGAGCAGTTCTTC. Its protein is CSVATWTSGVYNEQFF.

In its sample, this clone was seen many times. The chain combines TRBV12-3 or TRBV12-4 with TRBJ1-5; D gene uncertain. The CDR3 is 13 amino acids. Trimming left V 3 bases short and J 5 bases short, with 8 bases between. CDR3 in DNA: TGTGCCAGCAGTTTTCCTTCCCATCAGCCCCAGCATTTT. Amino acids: CASSFPSHQPQHF.

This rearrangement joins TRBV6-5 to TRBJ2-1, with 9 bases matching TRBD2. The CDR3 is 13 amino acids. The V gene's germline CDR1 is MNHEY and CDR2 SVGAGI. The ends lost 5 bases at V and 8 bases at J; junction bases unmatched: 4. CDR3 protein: CASSRGLAYEQFF. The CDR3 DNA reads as TGTGCCAGCAGTCGAGGACTAGCGTATGAGCAGTTCTTC.

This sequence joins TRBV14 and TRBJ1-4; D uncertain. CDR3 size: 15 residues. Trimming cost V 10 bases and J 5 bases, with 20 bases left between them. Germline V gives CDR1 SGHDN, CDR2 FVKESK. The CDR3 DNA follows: TGTGCCAACACTCCAACTCGGAGTCCGAATGAAAAACTGTTTTTT. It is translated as CANTPTRSPNEKLFF.

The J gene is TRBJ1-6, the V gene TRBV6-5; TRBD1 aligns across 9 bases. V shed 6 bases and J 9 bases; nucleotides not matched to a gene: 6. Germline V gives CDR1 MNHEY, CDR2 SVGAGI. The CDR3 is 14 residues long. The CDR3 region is CASSLDRGSSPLHF. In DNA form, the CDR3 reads TGTGCCAGCAGCCTCGACAGGGGGAGTTCACCCCTCCACTTT.

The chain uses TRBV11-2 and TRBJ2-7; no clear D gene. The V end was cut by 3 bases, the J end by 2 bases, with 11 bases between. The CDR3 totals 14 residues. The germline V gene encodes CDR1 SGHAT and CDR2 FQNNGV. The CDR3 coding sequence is TGTGCCAGCAGCTTGGGTTCCCAGGCCTACGAGCAGTACTTC. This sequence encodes CASSLGSQAYEQYF.

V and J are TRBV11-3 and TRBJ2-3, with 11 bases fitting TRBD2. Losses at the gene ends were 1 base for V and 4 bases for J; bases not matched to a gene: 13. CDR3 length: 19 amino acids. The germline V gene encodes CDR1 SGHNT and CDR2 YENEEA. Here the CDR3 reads CASSLVVAGGPSGPDTQYF. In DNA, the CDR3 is TGTGCCAGCAGCTTAGTTGTAGCGGGAGGGCCTTCAGGGCCAGATACGCAGTATTTT.